This is a list of T cell receptor beta chains from one sample in a study of neoadjuvant nivolumab and ipilimumab in lung cancer. The data were produced by immunoSEQ multiplex PCR, yet TCRdb's version contains in-frame clones alone and is incomplete. The data hold 40,000 to 55,000 clones, with around 89% observed a single time. Specimen: blood, collected before neoadjuvant nivolumab, alone or with ipilimumab. These TCRs come from an adult with non-small cell lung cancer. Some clones in this sample may be carry-over from other donors' samples. CDR3s include the opening cysteine and the closing phenylalanine or tryptophan. The D gene is left open where the match is weak. Not all rows give a size; the values are once, few, many and, for expanded clones, a class.

d_gene	v_gene	abundance	j_gene	CDR3nt	CDR3aa
TRBD1	TRBV5-1	.	TRBJ1-2	TGCGCCAGCAGCGGCCAGACAGGGGACTACTATGGCTACACCTTC	CASSGQTGDYYGYTF
.	TRBV5-5	.	TRBJ2-3	TGTGCCAGCAGCTTCCTGGGGGATATCACAGATACGCAGTATTTT	CASSFLGDITDTQYF
.	TRBV2	.	TRBJ1-1	TGTGCCAGCAGTGCCGTTCGGGGGAACACTGAAGCTTTCTTT	CASSAVRGNTEAFF
TRBD1	TRBV7-9	.	TRBJ2-7	TGTGCCAGCAGCTTAGCCACAGGGGTCGAGCAGTACTTC	CASSLATGVEQYF
.	TRBV30	.	TRBJ1-5	TGTGCCTGGAGTGTTTTGGACAGCAATCAGCCCCAGCATTTT	CAWSVLDSNQPQHF
TRBD2	TRBV7-3	.	TRBJ2-1	TGTGCCAGCAGCCCCCGGGATAGCGGGAGTTCCTACAATGAGCAGTTCTTC	CASSPRDSGSSYNEQFF
TRBD2	TRBV30	few	TRBJ2-3	TGTGCCTGGACCCAGCGGGAGAGGGATACGCAGTATTTT	CAWTQRERDTQYF
.	TRBV4-2	.	TRBJ2-7	TGTGCCAGCAGCCAAGATTTAACGGGAGCCCTCTCCTACGAGCAGTACTTC	CASSQDLTGALSYEQYF
.	TRBV7-6	.	TRBJ2-2	TGTGCCAGCAGCCTGGGCACCGGGGAGCTGTTTTTT	CASSLGTGELFF
TRBD2	TRBV6-5	.	TRBJ2-3	TGTGCCAGCAGTTACTCGGGAGGGAGGACAGATACGCAGTATTTT	CASSYSGGRTDTQYF
.	TRBV5-4	.	TRBJ2-5	TGTGCCAGCAGCTTGACAGGATCGCCAGAGACCCAGTACTTC	CASSLTGSPETQYF
TRBD1	TRBV18	.	TRBJ2-7	TGTGCCAGCTCACCTCGGCAGGGGGAAGGGTCCCACGAGCAGTACTTC	CASSPRQGEGSHEQYF
TRBD1	TRBV4-1	.	TRBJ1-2	TGCGCCAGCAGCCGATTGATCAGGGACAGGGCGAACTATGGCTACACCTTC	CASSRLIRDRANYGYTF
.	TRBV18	.	TRBJ1-1	TGTGCCAGCTCACTACCTACGGGGCCGATGGGAGAAGCTTTCTTT	CASSLPTGPMGEAFF
.	TRBV7-2	.	TRBJ2-3	TGTGCCAGCAGCCCTAGCACAGATACGCAGTATTTT	CASSPSTDTQYF
TRBD1	TRBV5-4	.	TRBJ2-7	TGTGCCAGCAGCTTGGCTGCTGGGACAGGGCCTTTTGAGCAGTACTTC	CASSLAAGTGPFEQYF
.	TRBV11-3	.	TRBJ2-7	TGTGCCAGCAGCTCCGGACAAGGCTACGAGCAGTACTTC	CASSSGQGYEQYF
.	TRBV7-2	.	TRBJ2-1	TGTGCCAGCAGCCCCGGCGGCCCCAATGAGCAGTTCTTC	CASSPGGPNEQFF
.	TRBV4-1	.	TRBJ2-1	TGCGCCAGCAGCCAAGACTCCCTGTCGGGGGGCGGGAGTCGGGTTGAGCAGTTCTTC	CASSQDSLSGGGSRVEQFF
TRBD2	TRBV7-2	.	TRBJ2-7	TGTGCCAGCAGCTTAAACGTACTAGCGCACTACGAGCAGTACTTC	CASSLNVLAHYEQYF
.	TRBV7-9	.	TRBJ1-1	TGTGCCAGCAGCTTTTCGCCGGGACGGGAGGACACTGAAGCTTTCTTT	CASSFSPGREDTEAFF
.	TRBV11-3	.	TRBJ2-1	TGTGCCACCTCCGTTCTTGTCGGTGAGCAGTTCTTC	CATSVLVGEQFF
.	TRBV9	.	TRBJ1-1	TGTGCCAGCAGCGTAGGGTGGGTGGGCACTGAAGCTTTCTTT	CASSVGWVGTEAFF
.	TRBV4-1	.	TRBJ2-5	TGCGCCAGCAGCCAACGGGGGTCACAGTACTTC	CASSQRGSQYF
.	TRBV7-2	once	TRBJ2-1	TGTGCCAGCAGCTTATCTGGTGTATCCTACAATGAGCAGTTCTTC	CASSLSGVSYNEQFF
.	TRBV10-3	.	TRBJ1-1	TGTGCCATCAGTAAGGGCGAGTTGAACACTGAAGCTTTCTTT	CAISKGELNTEAFF
.	TRBV5-1	.	TRBJ1-4	TGCGCCAGCAGCTTGGCCGCCTTGGGAGGGAATGAAAAACTGTTTTTT	CASSLAALGGNEKLFF
.	TRBV5-1	.	TRBJ2-1	TGCGCCAGCAGCTATCCCCCCACTAAAGAGCAGTTCTTC	CASSYPPTKEQFF
.	TRBV5-1	.	TRBJ2-7	TGCGCCAGCAGGCCCTTGGGGGGGGGCGACGAGCAGTACTTC	CASRPLGGGDEQYF
.	TRBV5-6	once	TRBJ2-2	TGTGCCAGCAGCCGCCGGGTAGGGCAGGGCACCGGGGAGCTGTTTTTT	CASSRRVGQGTGELFF
TRBD2	TRBV4-1	.	TRBJ2-1	TGCGCCAGCAGCCAAGACGACCGAAAAGCGGGAAGGCCGGGGGTGAGGAATGAGCAGTTCTTC	CASSQDDRKAGRPGVRNEQFF
.	TRBV7-9	.	TRBJ2-3	TGTGCCAGCAGCTTAGCGGGGGGTCTAATAGGACTCCAGTATTTT	CASSLAGGLIGLQYF
TRBD1	TRBV29-1	.	TRBJ1-1	TGCAGCGTCCTTCGGGACAGGGGGCAGGTGAGGGCTTTCTTT	CSVLRDRGQVRAFF
.	TRBV5-1	.	TRBJ2-2	TGCGCCAGCAGCACTTACTACACCGGGGAGCTGTTTTTT	CASSTYYTGELFF
TRBD2	TRBV10-3	.	TRBJ2-5	TGTGCCATCAGTGGTAGCGGGAATCAAGAGACCCAGTACTTC	CAISGSGNQETQYF
.	TRBV11-3	.	TRBJ2-7	TGTGCCAGCAGCCCACTCAGACGCGGCCGCTACGAGCAGTACTTC	CASSPLRRGRYEQYF
.	TRBV7-9	.	TRBJ2-3	TGTGCCAGCAGCGTGACGCACAGACACACAGATACGCAGTATTTT	CASSVTHRHTDTQYF
.	TRBV10-3	.	TRBJ2-3	TGTGCCATCAGTGACTTACTAGCCGAGGCGGCAGATACGCAGTATTTT	CAISDLLAEAADTQYF
TRBD1	TRBV30	.	TRBJ1-3	TGTGCCTGGGACACAGGGGCTGGAAACACCATATATTTT	CAWDTGAGNTIYF
TRBD2	TRBV30	.	TRBJ2-7	TGTGGGGCGGGAGAACGCGAGCAGTACTTC	CGAGEREQYF
TRBD2	TRBV5-1	.	TRBJ2-1	TGCGCCAGCAGCGGTGAGGTAGCGGGTACCTACAATGAGCAGTTCTTC	CASSGEVAGTYNEQFF
TRBD1	TRBV9	.	TRBJ2-2	TGTGCCAGCAGCGTCCTACAGGGGGCACGCACCGGGGAGCTGTTTTTT	CASSVLQGARTGELFF
.	TRBV5-5	few	TRBJ2-7	TGTGCCAGCAGCTCCCCGGGCGAGCAGTACTTC	CASSSPGEQYF
TRBD1	TRBV7-2	once	TRBJ1-3	TGTGCCAGCAGCAAGGACAGGGCTAAGGGAAACACCATATATTTT	CASSKDRAKGNTIYF
.	TRBV30	few	TRBJ1-2	TGTGCCTGGAGCGACGCAAGGAGTGGCTACACTTTC	CAWSDARSGYTF
.	TRBV6-1	.	TRBJ1-2	TGTGCCAGCAGAGACCAAGTTAACTATGGCTACACCTTC	CASRDQVNYGYTF
TRBD1	TRBV9	.	TRBJ1-5	TGTGCCAGCAGCGTGGGGGACAGTCTTCCCCAGTCCCAGCATTTT	CASSVGDSLPQSQHF
TRBD1	TRBV7-9	few	TRBJ2-7	TGTGCCAGCAGCTTCGGACAGGGGAATTACGAGCAGTACTTC	CASSFGQGNYEQYF
.	TRBV10-3	.	TRBJ1-2	TGTGCCATCAGTGAGTCCGGCGGAGCCGGGTATGGCTACACCTTC	CAISESGGAGYGYTF
TRBD2	TRBV6-5	.	TRBJ2-7	TGTGCCAGTCAAGGCCAGGGAGGGTACGAGCAGTACTTC	CASQGQGGYEQYF
.	TRBV18	.	TRBJ2-1	TGTGCCAGCTCACCACTAACTAGTCACAATGAGCAGTTCTTC	CASSPLTSHNEQFF
.	TRBV20-1	few	TRBJ2-3	TGCAGTGCGGACCATCAGGATACGCAGTATTTT	CSADHQDTQYF
TRBD2	TRBV18	.	TRBJ2-1	TGTGCCAGCTCACCAAATCCGGGACTAGGAAGTTACAATGAGCAGTTCTTC	CASSPNPGLGSYNEQFF
TRBD2	TRBV27	.	TRBJ2-7	TGTGCCAGCAGTACCAACCAAGCGGGAGTCTACGAGCAGTACTTC	CASSTNQAGVYEQYF
.	TRBV18	.	TRBJ2-5	TGTGCCAGCTCACCAAACTATTCGGGAGAGACCCAGTACTTC	CASSPNYSGETQYF
.	TRBV2	.	TRBJ1-5	TGTGCCAGCAGGGGTACGGATCAGCCCCAGCATTTT	CASRGTDQPQHF
TRBD1	TRBV5-1	.	TRBJ1-2	TGCGCCAGCAGCCCAGGACAGGATTATTATGGCTACACCTTC	CASSPGQDYYGYTF
TRBD1	TRBV9	.	TRBJ2-5	TGTGCCAGCAGCGCATCGGACAGGGCAGAGACCCAGTACTTC	CASSASDRAETQYF
.	TRBV30	.	TRBJ1-2	TGTGCCTGGAGTGGACTTGCGAATGCTGCCTATGGCTACACCTTC	CAWSGLANAAYGYTF
TRBD1	TRBV5-4	.	TRBJ1-1	TGTGCCAGCAGCCCCCAGGGGGTGGGCACTGAAGCTTTCTTT	CASSPQGVGTEAFF